The 27 T cell receptor beta chains reported below all come from one sample, sequenced in a study of T-cell memory formation after mild COVID-19. TCRdb independently ran MiXCR on the 5' RACE reads; one entry per CDR3 protein. The sample lists roughly 170,000 distinct CDR3 sequences, approximately 18% occurring once. The source material was PBMCs or a T cell subset sorted from them (not recorded which). The receptors originated from a man younger than 35 who had mild COVID-19 (a few samples of this study predate the infection). Cell type and time point are not known.

The chain has TRBV6-5 and TRBJ1-6, with D hard to call. Trimming took 7 bases from V and 14 from J, leaving 12 bases between them. The CDR3 has 11 amino acids. The germline V gene encodes CDR1 MNHEY and CDR2 SVGAGI. The CDR3: CASTSGLTLHF. In DNA, the CDR3 is TGTGCCAGCACCTCAGGTTTGACCCTCCACTTT.

This chain connects TRBV4-2 to TRBJ2-6; 7 nucleotides agree with TRBD1. The CDR3 sequence is 18 residues long. V dropped 3 bases and J dropped 4; count of bases not matched to a gene: 12. Germline CDR1 reads LGHNA; CDR2 reads YNFKEQ. The CDR3 region has the DNA TGTGCCAGCAGCCAGAGGGAGACAGGGACAATAGGGGCCAACGTCCTGACTTTC. Translation: CASSQRETGTIGANVLTF.

This clonotype was observed a handful of times. J is TRBJ1-1 and V is TRBV12-3 or TRBV12-4; D perhaps matches TRBD1 (5 bases). The CDR3 runs to 12 residues. V shed 6 bases and J shed 7 bases, with 12 bases lying between them. The CDR3 bases are TGTGCCAGCAGGCCTTCGGGGGGTGAAGCTTTCTTT. Translated: CASRPSGGEAFF.

This clonotype showed up just a few times. The chain uses TRBV29-1 and TRBJ2-3; no definite D call. The CDR3 sequence is 13 residues long. V was shortened by 7 bases and J by 1 base, with 12 bases between the two germline ends. CDR1 is SQVTM, CDR2 ANQGSEA, per germline. CDR3 loop: CSASGRRTDTQYF. CDR3 bases: TGCAGCGCCTCCGGCCGACGCACAGATACGCAGTATTTT.

This clonotype was seen a handful of times. The chain carries TRBV5-1 and TRBJ1-2; 10 bases map to TRBD1. V shed 3 bases, J shed 4 bases, and the junction held 9 bases outside the gene matches. The CDR3 sequence is 16 residues long. CDR1 is SGHRS and CDR2 is YFSETQ in the germline V gene. Here the CDR3 reads CASSSPDRGSRYGYTF. CDR3 nucleotide sequence: TGCGCCAGCAGCTCGCCGGACAGGGGGTCCCGCTATGGCTACACCTTC.

This clonotype was counted only a few times. This chain joins TRBV29-1 and TRBJ2-7, with a weak D call TRBD1 (7 bases). The CDR3 is made up of 12 amino acids. V was shortened by 5 bases and J by 6 bases, with 14 bases between the two germline ends. The germline V gene encodes CDR1 SQVTM and CDR2 ANQGSEA. CDR3 in amino acids: CSVTRDRGEQYF. The CDR3 bases are TGCAGCGTTACGCGGGACAGAGGCGAGCAGTACTTC.

This clonotype was counted ten times or more. The genes are TRBV6-5 and TRBJ1-2; 10 bases are shared with TRBD1. The CDR3 runs to 15 residues. V shed 5 bases and J 7 bases; nucleotides not matched to a gene: 10. The germline CDR1 and CDR2 sequences are MNHEY and SVGAGI. The chain's CDR3 is CASSLRATGGLGYTF. CDR3 nucleotide sequence: TGTGCCAGCAGTCTCCGGGCGACAGGGGGCCTTGGCTACACCTTC.

The J gene is TRBJ2-7, the V gene TRBV12-3 or TRBV12-4; 9 bases are a match to TRBD2. After removal of 4 bases from V and 5 bases from J, the junction contained 9 bases not matched to a gene. The CDR3 is 15 amino acids. DNA for the CDR3: TGTGCCAGCAGTTACGGGCGGGGGGGCATCGACGAGCAGTACTTC. Translated: CASSYGRGGIDEQYF.

In this sample, this clonotype turned up many times. The chain links TRBV2 to TRBJ1-5; the match to TRBD1 covers 8 bases. The CDR3 has 14 amino acids. From germline, CDR1 is SNHLY and CDR2 FYNNEI. The V gene end was trimmed by 4 bases and the J gene end by 6 bases; junction bases not matched to a gene: 5. For the CDR3, the DNA is TGTGCCAGCAGTGGTCAGGGGGCGGCTCAGCCCCAGCATTTT. Residues: CASSGQGAAQPQHF.

The chain uses TRBV7-9 and TRBJ1-5, with 8 bases lining up with TRBD1. This CDR3 is 16 amino acids long. Germline V gene data show CDR1 as SEHNR and CDR2 as FQNEAQ (reference sequence). The V and J ends lost 1 base and 6 bases, in that order; junction bases with no gene match: 8. The CDR3 sequence: CASSLGSNRGVQPQHF. The CDR3 DNA sequence: TGTGCCAGCAGCTTAGGTTCCAACAGGGGGGTTCAGCCCCAGCATTTT.

The chain employs TRBV7-2 and TRBJ2-1; 7 bases align to TRBD2. The J segment lost 4 bases and the V segment lost 4 bases, leaving 10 bases of the junction unmatched. Germline CDR1 is SGHTA and CDR2 is FQGNSA. The CDR3 loop spans 16 amino acids. CDR3 loop: CASSWAGTTFYNEQFF. Here the CDR3 DNA reads TGTGCCAGCAGCTGGGCCGGGACTACCTTTTACAATGAGCAGTTCTTC.

This clonotype was recorded many times. This chain joins TRBV5-1 and TRBJ2-7; a possible D gene is TRBD1 (6 bases). CDR1 and CDR2 from the germline V gene are SGHRS and YFSETQ. The CDR3 contains 15 residues. V lost 0 bases and J lost 2, with 12 bases in between. The CDR3 DNA sequence: TGCGCCAGCAGCTTGGAGGTGGGGGCGACCTACGAGCAGTACTTC. Residues: CASSLEVGATYEQYF.

This clonotype has just a few counts. This chain links TRBV12-3 or TRBV12-4 with TRBJ1-2; 8 nucleotides align to TRBD1. This CDR3 is built from 15 residues. Unmatched junction bases numbered 15, after V lost 6 bases and J lost 9 bases. The CDR3 spells CASRDQGARSMSYTF. In DNA, the CDR3 is TGTGCCAGCAGAGACCAGGGGGCGCGATCTATGAGCTACACCTTC.

The J gene is TRBJ1-3, the V gene TRBV3-2. TRBV3-2 is reported as a pseudogene. The CDR3 spans 16 residues. As DNA, the CDR3 is TGTGCCAGCAGCCAAGATGTGCGGGACTCTGGAAACACCATATATTTT. Translating gives CASSQDVRDSGNTIYF.

The chain joins TRBV12-3 or TRBV12-4 to TRBJ1-5; tentatively, D is TRBD1 (6 bases). The CDR3 runs 15 residues. The germline V and J ends were trimmed by 4 bases and 0 bases, with 10 bases remaining between them. Here the CDR3 DNA reads TGTGCCAGCAGTTGGACAGCTAATAGCAATCAGCCCCAGCATTTT. Translating gives CASSWTANSNQPQHF.

The V call is TRBV6-1, the J call TRBJ1-1; unclear D gene. Trimming cost V 4 bases and J 5 bases, with 14 bases left between them. This CDR3 region has 14 residues. Germline values: CDR1 MNHNS, CDR2 SASEGT. CDR3 in amino acids: CASSAASEWTEAFF. In nucleotides, the CDR3 is TGTGCCAGCAGTGCCGCATCGGAGTGGACTGAAGCTTTCTTT.

This clonotype was recorded many times. The chain recombines TRBV7-2 with TRBJ1-2, with TRBD1 matching over 8 bases. Per the germline V gene, CDR1 is SGHTA and CDR2 is FQGNSA. The V and J ends lost 5 bases and 4 bases, in that order; junction bases with no gene match: 6. CDR3 length: 14 residues. The DNA for the CDR3 is TGTGCCAGCAGCCCGGCGGGACAGGCCTATGGCTACACCTTC. Amino acid sequence: CASSPAGQAYGYTF.

CDR3 protein: CASSPRISTEAFF. The CDR3 coding sequence is TGTGCCAGCAGCCCCAGAATAAGCACTGAAGCTTTCTTT. This chain links TRBV7-8 with TRBJ1-1; D unclear. Trimming took off 5 bases at V and 4 bases at J, with 11 bases between the two ends. Germline V lookup: CDR1 SGHVS, CDR2 FQNEAQ. The CDR3 spans 13 residues.

V is TRBV5-1 and J is TRBJ2-7; 11 bases are shared with TRBD1. The germline CDR1 and CDR2 sequences are SGHRS and YFSETQ. This CDR3 region has 14 residues. Trimming removed 4 bases from V and 5 bases from J; junction bases left unmatched: 5. In DNA form, the CDR3 reads TGCGCCAGCAGCAAAGGGGACAGGGGGGACGAGCAGTACGTC. Protein sequence: CASSKGDRGDEQYV.

In this sample, this clonotype turned up a few times. V usage is TRBV19 and J usage is TRBJ2-3; D is perhaps TRBD2 (6 bases). The CDR3 extends over 12 amino acids. The germline V and J ends were trimmed by 6 bases and 6 bases, with 10 bases remaining between them. The germline gives CDR1 LNHDA, CDR2 SQIVND (reference sequence). In nucleotides, the CDR3 is TGTGCCAGTAGACTCAGCGGGGATACGCAGTATTTT. Protein product: CASRLSGDTQYF.

This clonotype has at least ten counts. The chain carries TRBV7-6 and TRBJ2-2; no reliable D call. Trimming stripped 5 bases from V and 7 bases from J, with 8 bases between. The CDR3 is 12 residues long. CDR1 SGHVS and CDR2 FNYEAQ come from the germline V gene. CDR3 sequence (DNA): TGTGCCAGCAGCCCCTTTATCGGGGAGCTGTTTTTT. It specifies CASSPFIGELFF.

The gene calls are TRBV28 and TRBJ2-5, with D tentatively TRBD2 (6 bases). Trimming stripped 4 bases from V and 7 bases from J, with 22 bases between. The germline V gene has CDR1 MDHEN and CDR2 SYDVKM. The CDR3 totals 16 residues. DNA of the CDR3: TGTGCCAGCAGTTCTTCCGGGACTTGGGGTGTCGCGACCCAGTACTTC. Translated: CASSSSGTWGVATQYF.

Many counts were recorded for this clonotype. V usage is TRBV5-6 and J usage is TRBJ1-1; D is undetermined. The CDR3 sequence is 11 residues long. Germline CDR1 is SGHDT and CDR2 is YYEEEE. Trimming pared 5 bases from V and 3 bases from J, leaving 5 bases between. Written as DNA, the CDR3 is TGTGCCAGCAGGAGGGACACTGAAGCTTTCTTT. Translated, it gives CASRRDTEAFF.

V is TRBV7-8 and J is TRBJ1-4; perhaps TRBD1 as D (6 bases). In germline, CDR1 is SGHVS, CDR2 FQNEAQ. V was trimmed by 5 bases and J by 8 bases, leaving 18 bases between them. The CDR3 has 15 residues. The CDR3 nucleotides read TGTGCCAGCAGCCTATTTCGCAGGGGAGACGAAAAACTGTTTTTT. This codes for CASSLFRRGDEKLFF.

This sequence joins TRBV6-2 or TRBV6-3 and TRBJ2-7; D is unresolved. This CDR3 contains 12 residues. Germline values: CDR1 MNHEY, CDR2 SVGEGT. V gave up 6 bases and J gave up 4 bases, with 10 bases separating them. The CDR3 reads CASSAIAYEQYV. The CDR3 DNA follows: TGTGCCAGCAGCGCGATAGCTTACGAGCAGTACGTC.

The V and J genes are TRBV5-1 and TRBJ2-3; TRBD1 might be the D (5 bases). Trimming removed 2 bases at V and 2 bases at J, with 12 bases between. Looked up from germline, CDR1 is SGHRS and CDR2 is YFSETQ. The CDR3 length is 15 residues. The CDR3 nucleotides read TGCGCCAGCAGCTTAACAGGCGATATCACAGATACGCAGTATTTT. It encodes CASSLTGDITDTQYF.

The chain combines TRBV11-2 with TRBJ2-7; 7 nucleotides align to TRBD1. Per the germline V gene, CDR1 is SGHAT and CDR2 is FQNNGV. J lost 0 bases, V lost 4 bases, and 6 bases had no gene match. The CDR3 runs to 15 residues. CDR3 sequence (DNA): TGTGCCAGCAGCTATCTGACAGGGAGCTCCTACGAGCAGTACGTC. This encodes CASSYLTGSSYEQYV.